The rows below give T cell receptor beta chains drawn from one sample of a study of control samples from healthy donors and cancer patients. TCRdb keeps only in-frame clones here, not all; method: immunoSEQ multiplex PCR. The sample contains approximately 49,000 clones, roughly 90% of which appear only once. The sequenced material came from PBMCs. Receptor source: a man aged 35 to 55 with colorectal cancer. CDR3s include the opening cysteine and the closing phenylalanine or tryptophan. A D gene is named only where the DNA matches it firmly. Expanded clones get a size class; other rows say once, few or many, or leave the size out.

V gene	D gene	clone size	J gene	CDR3 DNA	CDR3 protein
TRBV7-9	-	-	TRBJ1-4	TGTGCCAGCAGCTCTCCCGGGACTACCGAGGAAAAACTGTTTTTT	CASSSPGTTEEKLFF
TRBV7-2	-	-	TRBJ2-3	TGTGCCAGCAGCTTAGCGGGGGCGGCAGATACGCAGTATTTT	CASSLAGAADTQYF
TRBV4-1	-	-	TRBJ1-1	TGCGCCAGCAGCCAAGTGATATCGGTCCAGACTGAAGCTTTCTTT	CASSQVISVQTEAFF
TRBV6-5	TRBD2	few	TRBJ2-7	TGTGCCAGCAGCTCCAGGACGGGAGGGCGGGACGAGCAGTACTTC	CASSSRTGGRDEQYF
TRBV19	-	once	TRBJ1-3	TGTGCCACCTCCGTTATCGACAGCTCTGGAAACACCATATATTTT	CATSVIDSSGNTIYF
TRBV12-3/TRBV12-4	-	-	TRBJ1-1	TGTGCCAGCAGTTTTGGTGGCCGGGGTGGGGCTTTCTTT	CASSFGGRGGAFF
TRBV5-1	-	-	TRBJ2-6	TGCGCCAGCAGCGGTTCCTCTGGGGCCAACGTCCTGACTTTC	CASSGSSGANVLTF
TRBV3-1/TRBV3-2	-	-	TRBJ1-6	TGTGCCAGCAGCCAACGGCGAGGGGCACAATGGTACCTCCACTTT	CASSQRRGAQWYLHF
TRBV6-2/TRBV6-3	TRBD1	once	TRBJ1-5	TGTGCCAGCAGTCGTACAGGGGGCAATCAGCCCCAGCATTTT	CASSRTGGNQPQHF
TRBV6-6	-	-	TRBJ2-7	TGTGCCAGCAGTCCGACAGACTTCTACGAGCAGTACTTC	CASSPTDFYEQYF
TRBV7-8	-	-	TRBJ2-1	TGTGCCAGCAGCTTAGGTGGTGATGAGCAGTTCTTC	CASSLGGDEQFF
TRBV29-1	-	once	TRBJ2-5	TGCAGCGTTGATGGTCTACCCCACCAAGAGACCCAGTACTTC	CSVDGLPHQETQYF
TRBV28	TRBD2	-	TRBJ2-3	TGTGCCAGCAGTTTATTTTTAGCGGGGGGGGGCACAGATACGCAGTATTTT	CASSLFLAGGGTDTQYF
TRBV20-1	-	-	TRBJ1-1	TGCAGTGCTAGTAAGGTGCGGAACACTGAAGCTTTCTTT	CSASKVRNTEAFF
TRBV5-1	TRBD2	-	TRBJ2-1	TGCGCCAGCAGCAAGGGACTAGCGGGAGTGATAGATGAGCAGTTCTTC	CASSKGLAGVIDEQFF
TRBV28	TRBD1	once	TRBJ2-5	TGTGCCAGCAGTTTTCCGGGACAGGCCCGAACCCATAAAAAAGAGACCCAGTACTTC	CASSFPGQARTHKKETQYF
TRBV7-9	-	-	TRBJ2-2	TGTGCCAGCAGCACCCACATACGGGTGCGGGAGCTGTTTTTT	CASSTHIRVRELFF
TRBV27	-	-	TRBJ1-4	TGTGCCAGCAGCGAGGTGGACGCAACTAATGAAAAACTGTTTTTT	CASSEVDATNEKLFF
TRBV7-9	-	-	TRBJ2-1	TGTGCCAGCAGCTTAGCGGAGGGCAGTTTTGGGGATGAGCAGTTCTTC	CASSLAEGSFGDEQFF
TRBV10-3	-	once	TRBJ1-1	TGTGCCATCAGTGAGTCAAAGGGCGAAGCTTTCTTT	CAISESKGEAFF
TRBV19	-	-	TRBJ2-7	TGTGCCAGTATTGACAGACACAGTTCCGAGCAGTACTTC	CASIDRHSSEQYF
TRBV11-2	TRBD2	-	TRBJ2-7	TGTGCCAGCAGCTTAGCGATTCGGGCTAGCGGGAGTCAAGAGCAGTACTTC	CASSLAIRASGSQEQYF
TRBV5-1	-	-	TRBJ2-5	TGCGCCAGCAGCCTCGGGCGTACCGTAGAGACCCAGTACTTC	CASSLGRTVETQYF
TRBV5-1	-	-	TRBJ2-1	TGCGCCAGCAGCTTCCAAGGAGGGTCCTACAATGAGCAGTTCTTC	CASSFQGGSYNEQFF
TRBV7-9	-	-	TRBJ2-2	TGTGCCAGCAGCTTAGCAGTGAACACCGGGGAGCTGTTTTTT	CASSLAVNTGELFF
TRBV19	-	-	TRBJ2-7	TGTGCCAGTAGTCCCGACGGGCACGAGCAGTACTTC	CASSPDGHEQYF
TRBV6-5	TRBD2	-	TRBJ2-3	TGTGCCAGCAGTTCAAAGACTAGCGGACACACAGATACGCAGTATTTT	CASSSKTSGHTDTQYF
TRBV12-5	TRBD1	-	TRBJ2-3	TGTGCTAGTGGCGACCCACAGGGGAAAGATACGCAGTATTTT	CASGDPQGKDTQYF
TRBV14	-	once	TRBJ2-7	TGTGCCAGCAGCGGAATGGGCCGGAGCCCCCGCTACGAGCAGTACTTC	CASSGMGRSPRYEQYF
TRBV11-3	-	-	TRBJ2-7	TGTGCCAGCAGCTTAGGTCGTGGGAGCCACGAGCAGTACTTC	CASSLGRGSHEQYF
TRBV19	TRBD2	-	TRBJ2-2	TGTGCCAGTAGGCTCCGGGGGGCGAACACCGGGGAGCTGTTTTTT	CASRLRGANTGELFF
TRBV13	-	-	TRBJ1-1	TGTGCCAGCAGCTTAGAGGGCAGCTACCCTCAACGAGCTTTCTTT	CASSLEGSYPQRAFF
TRBV12-3/TRBV12-4	-	-	TRBJ1-5	TGTGCCAGCAGTTACATTAGCAATCAGCCCCAGCATTTT	CASSYISNQPQHF